Reported below is one T cell receptor (beta chain). Germline CDR1 is SGHRS and CDR2 is YFSETQ. The germline V and J ends were trimmed by 0 bases and 0 bases, with 10 bases remaining between them. The CDR3 runs 16 residues. Exposure to brentuximab vedotin varied, and each patient had relapsed following autologous stem cell transplantation. Magnetic negative selection was used to purify CD4+ T cells from PBMCs that had been thawed. The assay was immunoSEQ multiplex PCR, and TCRdb's table has in-frame clones only and misses some. Here the sample spans about 35,000 clones, 75% to 95% being singletons. These data belong to a study of PD-1 blockade in classical Hodgkin lymphoma.

The sequence came from a human donor with classical Hodgkin lymphoma. V gene TRBV5-1 combines with J gene TRBJ2-4; no reliable D call. Sequencing was performed on CD4+ T cells from blood, taken at baseline. CDR3 protein: CASSLDAKLAKNIQYF. The CDR3 DNA is TGCGCCAGCAGCTTGGACGCCAAACTAGCCAAAAACATTCAGTACTTC.